One sample yielded the 20 T cell receptor beta chains listed below, sequenced in a study of vaccination effects on CD4 cells after COVID-19. These TCRs' antigens remain unknown. After expansion with viral peptide pools in the ViraFEST assay, antigen-specific CD4+ T cells were sequenced. Once cultured for 9 to 11 days, the cells underwent separation to obtain CD4+ T cells. The data were produced by immunoSEQ multiplex PCR, yet TCRdb's version contains in-frame clones alone and is incomplete. This sample has tens of thousands of clones, with about 70% found just once. Sequencing was performed on CD4+ T cells from PBMCs cultured with HCoV-229E spike peptides, taken before COVID-19 vaccination. The receptors stem from a human donor who received a COVID-19 vaccine.

The sample holds a few counts of this clone. The CDR3 nucleotides read TGTGCCAGCAGATTCAGGGACGGGAGCAATCAGCCCCAGCATTTT. The encoded protein is CASRFRDGSNQPQHF. V gene TRBV2 combines with J gene TRBJ1-5, with a possible D match to TRBD1 (5 bases). V lost 6 bases and J 1 base, leaving 13 bases between the germline ends. Germline assignment: CDR1 SNHLY and CDR2 FYNNEI. The CDR3 runs 15 residues.

This clone is a singleton in its sample. The J gene is TRBJ2-3, the V gene TRBV10-2; D might be TRBD2 (5 bases). Germline V gene data show CDR1 as WSHSY and CDR2 as SAAADI. The CDR3 is 15 amino acids. V gave up 3 bases and J gave up 1 base, with 11 bases separating them. The CDR3 protein is CASSDWLAGTDTQYF. CDR3 DNA: TGCGCCAGCAGTGATTGGCTAGCTGGCACAGATACGCAGTATTTT.

This chain links TRBV27 with TRBJ1-5; a weak D match, TRBD1 (5 bases). Germline CDR1 reads MNHEY; CDR2 reads SMNVEV (reference sequence). The V end was cut by 6 bases, the J end by 6 bases, with 15 bases between. This CDR3 comprises 14 residues. This chain's CDR3 is CASREQVSSQPQHF. Here the CDR3 DNA reads TGTGCCAGCAGGGAACAGGTTAGTAGTCAGCCCCAGCATTTT.

The chain couples TRBV20-1 to TRBJ2-5; a weak D match, TRBD2 (7 bases). Trimming removed 3 bases from V and 4 bases from J, with 15 bases in between. CDR1 and CDR2 (germline): DFQATT, SNEGSKA (reference sequence). The CDR3 loop spans 14 amino acids. The CDR3 coding sequence is TGCAGTGCTAGTGACCGGGGGGCGGGAGAGACCCAGTACTTC. This sequence encodes CSASDRGAGETQYF.

This clone was observed once. The V and J genes are TRBV5-1 and TRBJ2-2; the match to TRBD1 covers 9 bases. V lost 0 bases to trimming and J lost 6 bases; unmatched junction nucleotides: 6. This CDR3 has 16 amino acids. Per germline, CDR1 SGHRS and CDR2 YFSETQ. The CDR3 DNA reads TGCGCCAGCAGCTTGGACAGGGGGCTTCAGGCCGGGGAGCTGTTTTTT. Its protein is CASSLDRGLQAGELFF.

Comments on this clone: Other DNA sequences within the sample encode an identical CDR3. The rearrangement joins TRBV5-1 to TRBJ1-4; no reliable D call. Germline CDR1 is SGHRS and CDR2 is YFSETQ. The CDR3 covers 15 residues. V was trimmed by 0 bases and J by 0 bases, leaving 6 bases between them. DNA for the CDR3: TGCGCCAGCAGCTTGGGGCATGCAACTAATGAAAAACTGTTTTTT. It encodes CASSLGHATNEKLFF.

The rearrangement joins TRBV6-5 to TRBJ1-1; D call uncertain. V was pared by 6 bases and J by 10 bases, with 18 bases between. CDR3 length: 13 amino acids. Per the germline V gene, CDR1 is MNHEY and CDR2 is SVGAGI. The CDR3 bases are TGTGCCAGCAGGCCAGCCAGTCTCAATAGAGCTTTCTTT. The encoded protein is CASRPASLNRAFF.

The chain couples TRBV5-1 to TRBJ2-1, with a weak D call TRBD1 (5 bases). Trimming took 4 bases from V and 6 from J, leaving 14 bases between them. The CDR3 is 14 residues long. Germline V CDR1 and CDR2: SGHRS, YFSETQ. The CDR3 protein is CASSKKTEINEQFF. The CDR3 nucleotides are TGCGCCAGCAGCAAAAAGACAGAAATCAATGAGCAGTTCTTC.

J is TRBJ1-4 and V is TRBV7-9, with D perhaps TRBD1 (5 bases). V was cut by 2 bases and J by 8 bases, with 15 bases left in between. Germline V gene data show CDR1 as SEHNR and CDR2 as FQNEAQ (reference sequence). CDR3 length: 15 residues. The CDR3 loop reads CASSLLGTPREKLFF. The CDR3 coding sequence is TGTGCCAGCAGCTTATTAGGGACGCCCAGGGAAAAACTGTTTTTT.

This sequence joins TRBV29-1 and TRBJ2-5; tentative D call: TRBD1 (6 bases). Trimming took off 0 bases at V and 10 bases at J, with 15 bases between the two ends. Germline CDR1 is SQVTM and CDR2 is ANQGSEA. The CDR3 length is 13 residues. The CDR3 is CSVEDPIRGNQYF. The CDR3 DNA is TGCAGCGTTGAAGATCCCATCAGGGGAAACCAGTACTTC.

V gene TRBV30 combines with J gene TRBJ2-3, with 12 bases matching TRBD2. The CDR3 is 15 amino acids. After removal of 1 base from V and 6 bases from J, the junction contained 5 bases not matched to a gene. The V gene's germline CDR1 is GTSNPN and CDR2 SVGIG (reference sequence). CDR3 sequence: CAWSAGLAGLDTQYF. The CDR3 DNA sequence: TGTGCCTGGAGTGCGGGACTAGCGGGTCTGGATACGCAGTATTTT.

The chain is built from TRBV7-9 and TRBJ2-1; TRBD2 aligns across 12 bases. The CDR3 consists of 14 residues. The V segment lost 1 base and the J segment 10 bases; nucleotides outside the gene matches: 2. Germline loops: CDR1 SEHNR, CDR2 FQNEAQ (reference sequence). The CDR3 region is CASSLVGTSGEQFF. CDR3 coding DNA: TGTGCCAGCAGCTTAGTCGGGACTAGCGGGGAGCAGTTCTTC.

The V call is TRBV7-2, the J call TRBJ2-3; D unresolved. V was trimmed by 7 bases and J by 3 bases, leaving 11 bases between them. Germline assignment: CDR1 SGHTA and CDR2 FQGNSA. This CDR3 is 13 amino acids long. DNA for the CDR3: TGTGCCAGCACCGAGACCTGGACAGATACGCAGTATTTT. Its translation: CASTETWTDTQYF.

This clone has just a few counts. The chain joins TRBV7-2 to TRBJ1-1; D might be TRBD1 (5 bases). Germline V gene data show CDR1 as SGHTA and CDR2 as FQGNSA. V shed 6 bases and J shed 2 bases, with 13 bases lying between them. The length of the CDR3 is 14 residues. The CDR3 spells CASSLLGGNTEAFF. Written as DNA, the CDR3 is TGTGCCAGCAGTCTTCTCGGGGGTAACACTGAAGCTTTCTTT.

This clone was counted a few times. The chain's CDR3 is CASSLGRGYGYTF. CDR3 in DNA: TGTGCCAGCAGTTTAGGGCGGGGGTATGGCTACACCTTC. The chain links TRBV12-3 or TRBV12-4 to TRBJ1-2; D may be TRBD1 (5 bases). CDR3 length equals 13 residues. Trimming pared 1 base from V and 5 bases from J, leaving 8 bases between.

This sequence joins TRBV5-1 and TRBJ2-3; 9 nucleotides agree with TRBD2. The CDR3 consists of 16 residues. Germline V gene sequence: CDR1 SGHRS, CDR2 YFSETQ. The trim removed 0 bases at V and 5 bases at J, leaving 7 bases unmatched. The CDR3 DNA reads TGCGCCAGCAGCTTGGGGGCTAGCGGGGCGGGAGATACGCAGTATTTT. Amino acid sequence: CASSLGASGAGDTQYF.

The chain couples TRBV5-1 to TRBJ2-5, with 10 positions matching TRBD1. V trimming: 3 bases; J trimming: 2 bases; junction bases outside the gene matches: 4. The CDR3 has 15 amino acids. The germline CDR1 and CDR2 sequences are SGHRS and YFSETQ. CDR3 in DNA: TGCGCCAGCAGCTCGCCGGGACAGGGGCAAGAGACCCAGTACTTC. This codes for CASSSPGQGQETQYF.

Only one count was recorded for this clone. The chain employs TRBV18 and TRBJ2-5, with a tentative D call TRBD2 (6 bases). Germline lookup yields CDR1 KGHSH and CDR2 LQKENI. V was trimmed by 0 bases and J by 5 bases, leaving 13 bases between them. The CDR3 consists of 15 residues. The CDR3 DNA sequence: TGTGCCAGCTCACCACCTGGGACTCTCGGGGAGACCCAGTACTTC. This translates into CASSPPGTLGETQYF.

Regarding this clone: Mismatch with germline at one junction end may stem from a read error. The DNA of the CDR3 is TGCAGCGTGGAAGGACGGGTCACCGGGGAGCTGTTTTTT. Residues: CSVEGRVTGELFF. The chain has TRBV29-1 and TRBJ2-2; D remains unclear. Germline assignment: CDR1 SQVTM and CDR2 ANQGSEA. There are 13 residues in the CDR3.

The chain couples TRBV7-2 to TRBJ1-2; 8 positions agree with TRBD1. There are 15 residues in the CDR3. Germline loops: CDR1 SGHTA, CDR2 FQGNSA. J gave up 6 bases and V 4 bases, and 10 bases lay outside the gene matches. Written as DNA, the CDR3 is TGTGCCAGCAGCTGGACAGGGTTTAATTTAGATGGCTACACCTTC. It yields the protein CASSWTGFNLDGYTF.